What follows are 18 T cell receptor beta chains derived from one specimen sequenced in a study of CD8 T cells in ankylosing spondylitis. MiXCR, applied by TCRdb to the 5' RACE reads, yields one record per CDR3 protein. In the table there are fewer than 650,000 distinct CDR3 sequences, about 12% of which are singletons. Study results and caveats: Blood of patients with ankylosing spondylitis appeared to be characterized by a TCR beta motif of several highly homologous variants.

Their recognized antigens are unknown. Source material: blood, either unsorted or a sorted T cell fraction (not recorded which). The receptors come from a male donor with ankylosing spondylitis.

The chain joins TRBV20-1 to TRBJ1-1; D may be TRBD1 (6 bases). V was trimmed by 5 bases and J by 6 bases, leaving 13 bases between them. This CDR3 region has 12 residues. Germline lookup yields CDR1 DFQATT and CDR2 SNEGSKA (reference sequence). CDR3 DNA sequence: TGCAGTGCTGGGAGCAGGACAGCTGAAGCTTTCTTT. The encoded protein is CSAGSRTAEAFF.

The V gene is TRBV12-3 or TRBV12-4, the J gene TRBJ2-4; D not resolved. The CDR3 totals 13 residues. V was shortened by 5 bases and J by 2 bases, with 7 bases between the two germline ends. The CDR3 bases are TGTGCCAGCAGTCTAGTCACCAAAAACATTCAGTACTTC. Translating gives CASSLVTKNIQYF.

This chain uses TRBV5-1 with TRBJ2-3, with 7 bases aligning to TRBD1. Germline V gene sequence: CDR1 SGHRS, CDR2 YFSETQ. CDR3 length: 15 amino acids. V lost 1 base to trimming and J lost 4 bases; unmatched junction nucleotides: 6. CDR3 in DNA: TGCGCCAGCAGCTTGAGGGGGCGTCCGCCAGATACGCAGTATTTT. Translation gives CASSLRGRPPDTQYF.

This sequence joins TRBV6-5 and TRBJ1-2; a possible D gene is TRBD1 (6 bases). The germline V and J ends were trimmed by 2 bases and 6 bases, with 10 bases remaining between them. The CDR3 runs 13 residues. In germline, CDR1 is MNHEY, CDR2 SVGAGI. This chain's CDR3 is CASSYTQGNGYTF. For the CDR3, the DNA is TGTGCCAGCAGTTACACACAGGGTAATGGCTACACCTTC.

This clonotype occurred a few times. The chain couples TRBV7-6 to TRBJ2-1, with 9 bases aligning to TRBD1. Germline-derived CDR1 and CDR2 are SGHVS and FNYEAQ. This CDR3 spans 17 amino acids. The ends lost 1 base at V and 7 bases at J; junction bases unmatched: 11. The DNA of the CDR3 is TGTGCCAGCAGCTTAGATACCGGGACAGGGAATGAGAATGAGCAGTTCTTC. Amino acid sequence: CASSLDTGTGNENEQFF.

This clonotype has only a few counts. V usage is TRBV3-1 and J usage is TRBJ2-5; TRBD2 matches at 10 bases. V lost 4 bases, J lost 9 bases, and 5 bases stayed unmatched. This CDR3 contains 13 residues. CDR1 LGHDT and CDR2 YNNKEL come from the germline V gene (reference sequence). The DNA for the CDR3 is TGTGCCAGCAGCCCCAGAAGCGGGGGGGCCCAGTACTTC. It is translated as CASSPRSGGAQYF.

The chain combines TRBV29-1 with TRBJ2-3, with 8 bases aligning to TRBD2. This CDR3 is 16 amino acids long. Germline V gives CDR1 SQVTM, CDR2 ANQGSEA. Trimming at V came to 5 bases and at J to 0 bases, leaving 10 bases not matched to a gene. The CDR3 DNA reads as TGCAGCGTTTTAGGCGGTAGCGGGGTTAGCACAGATACGCAGTATTTT. Protein sequence: CSVLGGSGVSTDTQYF.

The chain has TRBV10-3 and TRBJ2-1; 10 bases fit TRBD2. The CDR3 runs 13 residues. Germline V gives CDR1 ENHRY, CDR2 SYGVKD. With 10 bases clipped from V and 6 bases from J, the junction kept 6 bases outside the gene matches. The CDR3 loop is CATGTSVSNEQFF. CDR3 DNA sequence: TGTGCCACCGGGACTAGCGTATCCAATGAGCAGTTCTTC.

The V and J genes are TRBV29-1 and TRBJ1-1; possibly TRBD1 for D (5 bases). Per germline, CDR1 SQVTM and CDR2 ANQGSEA. V lost 7 bases, J lost 8 bases, and 14 bases lay in between. This CDR3 is built from 11 residues. The CDR3 bases are TGCAGCGCTACCCGCAGGGAAGAAGCTTTCTTT. This encodes CSATRREEAFF.

This rearrangement joins TRBV11-2 to TRBJ2-2; TRBD1 matches 8 bases. The germline V gene encodes CDR1 SGHAT and CDR2 FQNNGV. Trimming removed 1 base from V and 7 bases from J; junction bases left unmatched: 8. The CDR3 extends over 16 amino acids. The CDR3 sequence: CASSLVAQGAIGELFF. The CDR3 nucleotides are TGTGCCAGCAGCTTAGTAGCGCAGGGGGCGATCGGGGAGCTGTTTTTT.

V gene TRBV24-1 combines with J gene TRBJ2-1; D gene ambiguous. Germline V gene sequence: CDR1 KGHDR, CDR2 SFDVKD. This CDR3 spans 16 amino acids. The V and J ends lost 1 base and 5 bases respectively, with 14 bases between them. The CDR3: CATSDFSPQHHNEQFF. CDR3 coding DNA: TGTGCCACCAGTGATTTTTCCCCTCAACATCACAATGAGCAGTTCTTC.

This clonotype was observed a few times. The chain is built from TRBV9 and TRBJ2-7, with 12 bases lining up with TRBD2. Germline V gives CDR1 SGDLS, CDR2 YYNGEE. The CDR3 runs 15 residues. The J segment lost 4 bases and the V segment lost 3 bases, leaving 5 bases of the junction unmatched. CDR3 nucleotide sequence: TGTGCCAGCAGCGAAGGGACTAGCGGGTCTTACGAGCAGTACTTC. This encodes CASSEGTSGSYEQYF.

The chain employs TRBV3-1 and TRBJ1-3; weak D call: TRBD1 (5 bases). Germline lookup yields CDR1 LGHDT and CDR2 YNNKEL (reference sequence). Trimming pared 7 bases from V and 2 bases from J, leaving 15 bases between. CDR3 length equals 15 residues. CDR3 sequence reads: CASNSGGYTGNTIYF. Written as DNA, the CDR3 is TGTGCCAGCAACTCGGGGGGGTACACTGGAAACACCATATATTTT.

This clonotype has ten or more counts. V and J are TRBV7-9 and TRBJ2-1; D might be TRBD2 (7 bases). The CDR3 runs to 15 residues. Per the germline V gene, CDR1 is SEHNR and CDR2 is FQNEAQ (reference sequence). Between the trimmed V and J ends, which lost 1 base and 2 bases, there was a span of 9 bases. CDR3 sequence (DNA): TGTGCCAGCAGCTTAGGGGGGGGCGCCTACAATGAGCAGTTCTTC. Translated: CASSLGGGAYNEQFF.

This clonotype was observed many times. This chain joins TRBV11-2 and TRBJ2-1; D ambiguous. Germline V gene data show CDR1 as SGHAT and CDR2 as FQNNGV. The V and J ends lost 1 base and 9 bases respectively, with 10 bases between them. The CDR3 length is 13 residues. The CDR3 is CASSLAALSEQFF. The DNA of the CDR3 is TGTGCCAGCAGCTTAGCGGCCTTATCTGAGCAGTTCTTC.

This clonotype was detected many times. The chain links TRBV10-2 to TRBJ2-1; D is uncertain. Germline V gene lookup returns CDR1 WSHSY and CDR2 SAAADI. V gave up 8 bases and J gave up 3 bases, with 5 bases separating them. The CDR3 has 11 residues. CDR3 amino acids: CASSHYNEQFF. The DNA of the CDR3 is TGCGCCAGCTCCCACTACAATGAGCAGTTCTTC.

This clonotype has just a few counts. The chain carries TRBV7-9 and TRBJ1-2; no firm D call. The CDR3 has 14 amino acids. Germline V gene sequence: CDR1 SEHNR, CDR2 FQNEAQ (reference sequence). The V gene lost 5 bases and the J gene lost 4 bases, with 14 bases spanning the gap. The CDR3 region is CASSADGHPYGYTF. The CDR3, as DNA: TGTGCCAGCAGCGCCGATGGCCACCCCTATGGCTACACCTTC.

In its sample, this clonotype was seen many times. The chain links TRBV20-1 to TRBJ1-2; 10 bases match TRBD1. Unmatched junction bases numbered 4, after V lost 6 bases and J lost 6 bases. The length of the CDR3 is 12 residues. Germline CDR1 is DFQATT and CDR2 is SNEGSKA (reference sequence). This CDR3 reads CSAGQGVDGYTF. The CDR3 nucleotides are TGCAGTGCCGGACAGGGGGTTGATGGCTACACCTTC.